One and the same sample provided the 12 T cell receptor beta chains below, sequenced in a study of T cell responses to AZD1222 COVID-19 vaccine. Using immunoSEQ multiplex PCR, the repertoire was profiled, and TCRdb retains in-frame clones only, with some absent. The repertoire includes fewer than 120,000 clones, about 88% of them detected once, and over 1.5% sits in the top ten. Source: peripheral blood, taken on day 0 of AZD1222 vaccination. Every receptor here comes from an adult in good health.

The chain uses TRBV19 and TRBJ1-2, with D unclear. Germline CDR1 reads LNHDA; CDR2 reads SQIVND (reference sequence). V was pared by 5 bases and J by 7 bases, with 14 bases between. The CDR3 contains 13 residues. The CDR3 bases are TGTGCCAGTAGTTCCGCCCCCATTCTTGGCTACACCTTC. This gives the protein CASSSAPILGYTF.

J is TRBJ1-4 and V is TRBV5-5; 7 bases line up with TRBD1. This CDR3 spans 16 amino acids. CDR1 SGHKS and CDR2 YYEKEE come from the germline V gene (reference sequence). Trimming at V came to 1 base and at J to 5 bases, leaving 8 bases not matched to a gene. The CDR3 DNA reads TGTGCCAGCAGCTTGATGGAGGGGGCAGAAAATGAAAAACTGTTTTTT. Translated, it gives CASSLMEGAENEKLFF.

The genes are TRBV18 and TRBJ1-2; 8 bases fit TRBD1. The V gene end was trimmed by 8 bases and the J gene end by 7 bases; junction bases not matched to a gene: 15. Germline V gene data show CDR1 as KGHSH and CDR2 as LQKENI. The CDR3 is made up of 15 amino acids. Written as DNA, the CDR3 is TGTGCCAGCAAACGGGAAGGGCAGGGGGCGTTTGGCTACACCTTC. It codes for CASKREGQGAFGYTF.

This chain links TRBV2 with TRBJ1-1, with 7 bases identical to TRBD1. The J segment lost 11 bases and the V segment lost 5 bases, leaving 8 bases of the junction unmatched. The V gene's germline CDR1 is SNHLY and CDR2 FYNNEI. This CDR3 is 12 amino acids long. The CDR3 nucleotides read TGTGCCAGCAGTTACCCGACAGGGCGGGCTTTCTTT. Translation gives CASSYPTGRAFF.

The chain carries TRBV19 and TRBJ1-1, with D possibly matching TRBD1 (6 bases). CDR3 size: 13 residues. V lost 11 bases, J lost 1 base, and 14 bases lay in between. Germline CDR1 and CDR2: LNHDA and SQIVND (reference sequence). DNA for the CDR3: TGTGCCGTCCGGACAGTAGGGAACACTGAAGCTTTCTTT. Its protein product is CAVRTVGNTEAFF. Full variable domain (remainder filled in from reference TRBV19 and TRBJ1-1): DGGITQSPKYLFRKEGQNVTLSCEQNLNHDAMYWYRQDPGQGLRLIYYSQIVNDFQKGDIAEGYSVSREKKESFPLTVTSAQKNPTAFYLCAVRTVGNTEAFFGQGTRLTVV.

The chain carries TRBV14 and TRBJ2-7, with D possibly TRBD2 on 6 matching bases. Per germline, CDR1 SGHDN and CDR2 FVKESK. This CDR3 is 16 amino acids long. The germline V and J ends were trimmed by 0 bases and 9 bases, with 21 bases remaining between them. CDR3 residues: CASSQERMSGGRAQYF. Written as DNA, the CDR3 is TGTGCCAGCAGCCAAGAGAGAATGAGCGGAGGGCGGGCGCAGTACTTC.

This sequence joins TRBV5-4 and TRBJ1-1; weak D call: TRBD1 (5 bases). CDR3 size: 16 residues. CDR1 and CDR2 (germline): SGHNT, YYREEE (reference sequence). V was clipped by 7 bases and J by 0 bases, with 19 bases between them. Here the CDR3 DNA reads TGTGCCAGCGGAAGGGACGGGCAAAGGATGAACACTGAAGCTTTCTTT. It yields the protein CASGRDGQRMNTEAFF.

The V and J genes are TRBV29-1 and TRBJ1-1, with 8 bases aligning to TRBD1. Germline CDR1 and CDR2: SQVTM and ANQGSEA. CDR3 length: 14 residues. V gave up 2 bases and J gave up 4 bases; unmatched junction bases: 6. The CDR3 DNA is TGCAGCGTTGAAACAGGGGGTGTAAGCACTGAAGCTTTCTTT. Translating gives CSVETGGVSTEAFF.

This chain uses TRBV18 with TRBJ2-7; the match to TRBD1 covers 11 bases. The CDR3 loop spans 15 amino acids. Germline CDR1 KGHSH, CDR2 LQKENI. The V gene end was trimmed by 6 bases and the J gene end by 7 bases; junction bases not matched to a gene: 11. The CDR3 reads CASSPGQGGTLEQYF. The CDR3 region has the DNA TGTGCCAGCTCCCCGGGACAGGGGGGAACCCTGGAGCAGTACTTC.

This chain links TRBV5-4 with TRBJ2-2; no clear D. Deletions cut 2 bases from V and 5 bases from J, with 10 bases between. Germline V gene data show CDR1 as SGHNT and CDR2 as YYREEE (reference sequence). The CDR3 sequence is 14 residues long. This chain's CDR3 is CASSFGTSTGELFF. In DNA, the CDR3 is TGTGCCAGCAGCTTTGGTACCTCAACCGGGGAGCTGTTTTTT.

CDR3 bases: TGTGCCAGTACCCCCTGGCGGGACGGCAATCAGCCCCAGCATTTT. It is translated as CASTPWRDGNQPQHF. This sequence joins TRBV19 and TRBJ1-5; a possible D gene is TRBD1 (5 bases). The CDR3 is 15 residues long. The V gene lost 7 bases and the J gene lost 2 bases, with 15 bases spanning the gap. The germline gives CDR1 LNHDA, CDR2 SQIVND (reference sequence).

The V gene is TRBV6-2 or TRBV6-3, the J gene TRBJ1-1; perhaps TRBD1 as D (5 bases). The V and J ends lost 4 bases and 0 bases respectively, with 15 bases between them. The germline V gene has CDR1 MNHEY and CDR2 SVGEGT. There are 16 residues in the CDR3. CDR3 bases: TGTGCCAGCAGTTCCAAGAGGGGCAGTATGAACACTGAAGCTTTCTTT. Translated, it gives CASSSKRGSMNTEAFF.